Below, 30 T cell receptor beta chains from the same sample are listed, as sequenced in a study of blood T cells in healthy people across ages. For the second PCR, which ran for roughly 6 to 11 cycles, a sample-barcoded 5' primer and a J-beta primer mix were used. MiXCR was run by TCRdb on the 5' RACE reads, yielding one entry per CDR3 protein. The sample yields approximately 800,000 distinct CDR3 sequences, around 25% seen once. These same records also appear under a second study, on T cells of mothers and their children.

The sequencing sample was made of blood. The receptors stem from a boy aged 10-17 years in good health.

The CDR3, as DNA: TGTGCCAGCAGGTATCAGGGAAGCACAGATACGCAGTATTTT. Its translation is CASRYQGSTDTQYF. The genes are TRBV6-6 and TRBJ2-3; maybe TRBD1 (5 bases). The CDR3 consists of 14 residues. The ends were cut back, 6 bases at V and 0 bases at J, with 10 bases in the middle. The germline V gene encodes CDR1 MNHNY and CDR2 SVGAGI (reference sequence).

This chain connects TRBV7-2 to TRBJ2-7; D is perhaps TRBD1 (6 bases). The CDR3 extends over 16 amino acids. Germline assignment: CDR1 SGHTA and CDR2 FQGNSA. The V end lost 0 bases, the J end lost 2 bases, and 14 bases lay between the germline ends. The CDR3 nucleotides are TGTGCCAGCAGCTTAGCGTTGACAGGTTCTCCCTACGAGCAGTACTTC. Amino acids: CASSLALTGSPYEQYF.

The J gene is TRBJ1-2, the V gene TRBV27; no firm D call. The CDR3 consists of 14 residues. The germline V gene has CDR1 MNHEY and CDR2 SMNVEV (reference sequence). The V end was cut by 7 bases, the J end by 8 bases, with 20 bases between. CDR3 sequence: CASTDETNPGGYTF. CDR3 nucleotides: TGTGCCAGCACCGATGAAACTAACCCAGGCGGCTACACCTTC.

This clonotype was observed a few times. The chain carries TRBV27 and TRBJ2-7, with D possibly being TRBD2 (6 bases). CDR3 length equals 16 residues. With 3 bases removed from V and 2 bases from J, the gap between germline ends came to 17 bases. Germline assignment: CDR1 MNHEY and CDR2 SMNVEV (reference sequence). The CDR3 region has the DNA TGTGCCAGCAGTTTGGCCGGGATCCCGGGGGCCTACGAGCAGTACTTC. Protein product: CASSLAGIPGAYEQYF.

This clonotype occurred a few times. This chain links TRBV20-1 with TRBJ1-2; a weak D match, TRBD1 (5 bases). CDR1 and CDR2 (germline): DFQATT, SNEGSKA (reference sequence). The CDR3 has 11 amino acids. Trimming took 4 bases from V and 8 from J, leaving 11 bases between them. The CDR3: CSATGTGGYTF. The CDR3 DNA sequence: TGCAGTGCTACCGGGACCGGCGGCTACACCTTC.

Only a few counts were recorded for this clonotype. V usage is TRBV7-2 and J usage is TRBJ1-2, with D tentatively TRBD1 (5 bases). This CDR3 contains 14 residues. Germline V lookup: CDR1 SGHTA, CDR2 FQGNSA. The V gene lost 2 bases and the J gene lost 6 bases, with 13 bases spanning the gap. The DNA of the CDR3 is TGTGCCAGCAGCTTATACGACAGTGGGGATGGCTACACCTTC. It is translated as CASSLYDSGDGYTF.

The chain has TRBV3-1 and TRBJ2-6, with D uncertain. V lost 2 bases and J 0 bases, leaving 5 bases between the germline ends. The CDR3 is 15 residues long. Germline V gene data show CDR1 as LGHDT and CDR2 as YNNKEL (reference sequence). The CDR3 DNA sequence: TGTGCCAGCAGCCAACGGATCTCTGGGGCCAACGTCCTGACTTTC. This gives the protein CASSQRISGANVLTF.

The rearrangement uses TRBV7-9 and TRBJ2-1, with a tentative D call TRBD2 (5 bases). V shed 5 bases and J shed 7 bases, with 12 bases lying between them. The CDR3 loop spans 13 amino acids. Germline assignment: CDR1 SEHNR and CDR2 FQNEAQ (reference sequence). The CDR3 loop is CASSVSRVNEQFF. DNA for the CDR3: TGTGCCAGCAGCGTGTCGAGGGTAAATGAGCAGTTCTTC. Supplemented by reference TRBV7-9 and TRBJ2-1, the full variable domain reads DTGVSQNPRHKITKRGQNVTFRCDPISEHNRLYWYRQTLGQGPEFLTYFQNEAQLEKSRLLSDRFSAERPKGSFSTLEIQRTEQGDSAMYLCASSVSRVNEQFFGPGTRLTVL.

CDR3 protein: CASNGGGAWGAEAFF. DNA for the CDR3: TGTGCCAGCAACGGAGGGGGCGCGTGGGGGGCTGAAGCTTTCTTT. The chain joins TRBV11-2 to TRBJ1-1, with 7 bases lining up with TRBD1. This CDR3 contains 15 residues. Losses at the gene ends were 7 bases for V and 6 bases for J; bases not matched to a gene: 14. Looked up from germline, CDR1 is SGHAT and CDR2 is FQNNGV. The entire variable domain, with the rest obtained from reference TRBV11-2 and TRBJ1-1, is as follows: EAGVAQSPRYKIIEKRQSVAFWCNPISGHATLYWYQQILGQGPKLLIQFQNNGVVDDSQLPKDRFSAERLKGVDSTLKIQPAKLEDSAVYLCASNGGGAWGAEAFFGQGTRLTVV.

The CDR3 sequence is CASSFEQGSLVSYTF. CDR3 nucleotide sequence: TGTGCCAGCAGTTTTGAGCAGGGATCCTTGGTCAGCTACACCTTC. The J gene is TRBJ1-2, the V gene TRBV12-3 or TRBV12-4; D might be TRBD1 (5 bases). The V end was cut by 3 bases, the J end by 9 bases, with 20 bases between. The CDR3 has 15 amino acids.

The rearrangement uses TRBV10-3 and TRBJ2-7; D possibly corresponds to TRBD2 (6 bases). CDR1 ENHRY and CDR2 SYGVKD come from the germline V gene. Between the trimmed V and J ends, which lost 0 bases and 0 bases, there was a span of 18 bases. CDR3 length: 18 residues. CDR3 residues: CAISESRVSRRGSYEQYF. The CDR3 coding sequence is TGTGCCATCAGTGAGTCGAGGGTCTCTAGGAGGGGCTCCTACGAGCAGTACTTC.

This clonotype was seen only a few times. The chain couples TRBV10-3 to TRBJ1-5; D remains unclear. V was pared by 9 bases and J by 2 bases, with 14 bases between. The V gene's germline CDR1 is ENHRY and CDR2 SYGVKD. This CDR3 contains 14 residues. The CDR3 DNA is TGTGCCATTAGAAGCGGGTCAGGCAATCAGCCCCAGCATTTT. The encoded protein is CAIRSGSGNQPQHF.

V is TRBV14 and J is TRBJ2-7; 10 bases match TRBD1. Looked up from germline, CDR1 is SGHDN and CDR2 is FVKESK. With V trimmed by 2 bases and J by 2 bases, 3 bases remained unmatched. The CDR3 spans 15 residues. CDR3 sequence: CASSQSGQGTYEQYF. The CDR3 DNA reads TGTGCCAGCAGCCAATCGGGACAGGGGACCTACGAGCAGTACTTC. The whole variable domain, filled in from reference TRBV14 and TRBJ2-7, reads EAGVTQFPSHSVIEKGQTVTLRCDPISGHDNLYWYRRVMGKEIKFLLHFVKESKQDESGMPNNRFLAERTGGTYSTLKVQPAELEDSGVYFCASSQSGQGTYEQYFGPGTRLTVT.

The V and J genes are TRBV4-3 and TRBJ2-7; 9 bases match TRBD2. The trim removed 0 bases at V and 3 bases at J, leaving 6 bases unmatched. Germline V lookup: CDR1 LGHNA, CDR2 YSLEER. This CDR3 has 16 residues. CDR3 sequence: CASSQEGGTSIYEQYF. The DNA of the CDR3 is TGCGCCAGCAGCCAAGAGGGAGGGACTAGCATCTACGAGCAGTACTTC.

J is TRBJ2-5 and V is TRBV20-1; possible D gene TRBD2, 6 bases. This CDR3 region has 11 residues. Germline CDR1 and CDR2: DFQATT and SNEGSKA (reference sequence). V shed 7 bases and J shed 9 bases, with 15 bases lying between them. CDR3 in amino acids: CSVGPRGSQYF. The CDR3 nucleotides read TGCAGTGTGGGACCACGGGGGTCCCAGTACTTC.

The chain couples TRBV24-1 to TRBJ1-2, with D perhaps TRBD1 (6 bases). This CDR3 has 12 residues. The germline CDR1 and CDR2 sequences are KGHDR and SFDVKD. V was trimmed by 7 bases and J by 6 bases, leaving 11 bases between them. This CDR3 reads CATSPTGHGYTF. The CDR3 DNA reads as TGTGCCACCAGCCCGACAGGCCATGGCTACACCTTC.

The chain has TRBV27 and TRBJ1-2; D perhaps matches TRBD1 (5 bases). V gave up 0 bases and J gave up 3 bases, with 8 bases separating them. The CDR3 has 14 amino acids. Per germline, CDR1 MNHEY and CDR2 SMNVEV (reference sequence). The CDR3 loop reads CASSLSGVDYGYTF. CDR3 bases: TGTGCCAGCAGTTTATCAGGGGTTGACTATGGCTACACCTTC.

This chain uses TRBV6-5 with TRBJ1-6, with D tentatively TRBD1 (5 bases). Germline CDR1 and CDR2: MNHEY and SVGAGI. The V gene lost 0 bases and the J gene lost 5 bases, with 11 bases spanning the gap. This CDR3 has 16 amino acids. CDR3 protein: CASSYSTGGDNSPLHF. Written as DNA, the CDR3 is TGTGCCAGCAGTTACTCTACAGGAGGAGATAATTCACCCCTCCACTTT.

This chain links TRBV11-2 with TRBJ2-2; 12 positions agree with TRBD2. CDR1 is SGHAT, CDR2 FQNNGV, per germline. Losses at the gene ends were 0 bases for V and 4 bases for J; bases not matched to a gene: 6. CDR3 length: 18 residues. In DNA form, the CDR3 reads TGTGCCAGCAGCTTAGACGGACTAGCGGGGAGAATCACCGGGGAGCTGTTTTTT. Amino acids: CASSLDGLAGRITGELFF.

This clonotype appeared a few times. CDR3 amino acids: CSASTSRDEQFF. DNA for the CDR3: TGCAGTGCTAGCACATCACGGGATGAGCAGTTCTTC. The chain has TRBV20-1 and TRBJ2-1; D gene unclear. Trimming left V 3 bases short and J 8 bases short, with 11 bases between. The CDR3 has 12 residues. CDR1 and CDR2 (germline): DFQATT, SNEGSKA (reference sequence).

This clonotype was counted only a few times. The chain has TRBV19 and TRBJ2-1; D gene uncertain. This CDR3 has 14 residues. The V gene lost 4 bases and the J gene lost 7 bases, with 14 bases spanning the gap. CDR1 and CDR2 from the germline V gene are LNHDA and SQIVND (reference sequence). The CDR3 protein is CASSSSEGRNEQFF. Written as DNA, the CDR3 is TGTGCCAGTAGTAGTTCAGAAGGGCGAAATGAGCAGTTCTTC. Full variable domain (remainder filled in from reference TRBV19 and TRBJ2-1): DGGITQSPKYLFRKEGQNVTLSCEQNLNHDAMYWYRQDPGQGLRLIYYSQIVNDFQKGDIAEGYSVSREKKESFPLTVTSAQKNPTAFYLCASSSSEGRNEQFFGPGTRLTVL.

A note on this clonotype: At one end the junction does not follow the germline gene, possibly because of a read error. J is TRBJ2-2 and V is TRBV27; D is possibly TRBD2 (5 bases). The CDR3 length is 13 residues. Germline V gives CDR1 MNHEY, CDR2 SMNVEV (reference sequence). The CDR3 DNA sequence: TGTGCCAGCAGAACGGGTTACACCGGGGAGCCGTTTTTT. Protein product: CASRTGYTGEPFF.

This clonotype was detected once. The rearrangement links TRBV12-3 or TRBV12-4 to TRBJ1-2, with 9 bases matching TRBD1. CDR3 length: 13 residues. After removal of 6 bases from V and 8 bases from J, the junction contained 7 bases not matched to a gene. CDR3 bases: TGTGCCAGCAGCCCCGGGACAGGGAGAGGCTACACCTTC. Translated, it gives CASSPGTGRGYTF.

The J gene is TRBJ1-2, the V gene TRBV11-2; D ambiguous. There are 14 residues in the CDR3. Germline lookup yields CDR1 SGHAT and CDR2 FQNNGV. Trimming took 0 bases from V and 4 from J, leaving 9 bases between them. In DNA, the CDR3 is TGTGCCAGCAGCTTAGACGCTCCCGTCTATGGCTACACCTTC. This sequence encodes CASSLDAPVYGYTF.

This clonotype was seen more than once but under ten times. V usage is TRBV9 and J usage is TRBJ1-4; D is perhaps TRBD1 (5 bases). V was clipped by 4 bases and J by 0 bases, with 16 bases between them. The germline CDR1 and CDR2 sequences are SGDLS and YYNGEE. The CDR3 has 17 residues. This chain's CDR3 is CASSPGWGPTTNEKLFF. The CDR3 DNA reads as TGTGCCAGCAGCCCGGGCTGGGGCCCAACAACTAATGAAAAACTGTTTTTT.

This clonotype was found a few times. The chain employs TRBV20-1 and TRBJ2-3, with D tentatively TRBD1 (7 bases). From germline, CDR1 is DFQATT and CDR2 SNEGSKA (reference sequence). V lost 3 bases and J 4 bases, leaving 14 bases between the germline ends. This CDR3 has 14 amino acids. This chain's CDR3 is CSASQGGNADTQYF. The CDR3 DNA sequence: TGCAGTGCTAGTCAGGGGGGCAATGCAGATACGCAGTATTTT.

Only one count was recorded for this clonotype. The chain is built from TRBV5-1 and TRBJ2-1; 12 bases line up with TRBD2. The CDR3 has 15 residues. Germline-derived CDR1 and CDR2 are SGHRS and YFSETQ. Unmatched junction bases numbered 3, after V lost 2 bases and J lost 6 bases. This CDR3 reads CASSLTSGRSNEQFF. As DNA, the CDR3 is TGCGCCAGCAGCTTAACTAGCGGGAGGTCCAATGAGCAGTTCTTC. Filled out from reference TRBV5-1 and TRBJ2-1, the complete variable domain reads KAGVTQTPRYLIKTRGQQVTLSCSPISGHRSVSWYQQTPGQGLQFLFEYFSETQRNKGNFPGRFSGRQFSNSRSEMNVSTLELGDSALYLCASSLTSGRSNEQFFGPGTRLTVL.

The gene calls are TRBV4-3 and TRBJ2-5; 12 bases match TRBD2. V lost 0 bases, J lost 4 bases, and 6 bases stayed unmatched. Germline-derived CDR1 and CDR2 are LGHNA and YSLEER. The CDR3 is 17 amino acids. CDR3 loop: CASSQESLAGGRETQYF. Here the CDR3 DNA reads TGCGCCAGCAGCCAAGAAAGCCTAGCGGGGGGGCGAGAGACCCAGTACTTC.

The gene calls are TRBV20-1 and TRBJ2-5, with D maybe TRBD1 (6 bases). The end of the DNA aligns better with TRBJ2-7, so the J call may be wrong. The CDR3 totals 14 residues. Germline CDR1 reads DFQATT; CDR2 reads SNEGSKA (reference sequence). CDR3 sequence reads: CSAREGGLGYEQYF. In DNA, the CDR3 is TGCAGTGCTAGAGAAGGGGGTTTAGGCTACGAGCAGTACTTC.

The rearrangement uses TRBV29-1 and TRBJ2-4; D is possibly TRBD2 (6 bases). V gave up 7 bases and J gave up 8 bases, with 18 bases separating them. Per the germline V gene, CDR1 is SQVTM and CDR2 is ANQGSEA. The CDR3 is 13 residues long. CDR3: CSALGNPGDIQYF. The CDR3 DNA reads as TGCAGCGCCCTGGGGAACCCGGGAGACATTCAGTACTTC.